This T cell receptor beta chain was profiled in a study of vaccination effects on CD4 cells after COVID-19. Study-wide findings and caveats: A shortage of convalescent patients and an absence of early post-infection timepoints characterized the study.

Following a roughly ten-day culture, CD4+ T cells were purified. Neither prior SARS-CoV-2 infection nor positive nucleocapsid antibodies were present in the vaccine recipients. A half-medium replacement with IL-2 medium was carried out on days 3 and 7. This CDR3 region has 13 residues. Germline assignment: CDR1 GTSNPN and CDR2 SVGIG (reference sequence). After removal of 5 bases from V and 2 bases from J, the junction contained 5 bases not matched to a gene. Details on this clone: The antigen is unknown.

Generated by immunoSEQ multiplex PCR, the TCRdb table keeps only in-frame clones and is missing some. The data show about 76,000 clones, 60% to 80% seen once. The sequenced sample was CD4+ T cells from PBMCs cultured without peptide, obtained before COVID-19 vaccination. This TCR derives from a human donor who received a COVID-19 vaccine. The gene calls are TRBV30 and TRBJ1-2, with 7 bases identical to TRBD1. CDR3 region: CAWRQGGNYGYTF. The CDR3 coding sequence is TGTGCCTGGCGACAGGGAGGGAACTATGGCTACACCTTC.